Only a few counts were recorded for the clone carrying this T cell receptor beta chain. The source of the sample is a study of T cells in Graves' hyperthyroidism and ophthalmopathy. Germline CDR1 reads SGHRS; CDR2 reads YFSETQ. The CDR3 sequence is 15 residues long. Trimming removed 2 bases from V and 6 bases from J, with 15 bases in between. TCR beta CDR3 regions were amplified from RNA transcripts. The HTBI primer set was used in a first-round RT-PCR of the TCR CDR3. One entry per CDR3 protein results from TCRdb running MiXCR on the multiplex PCR reads. The sample contains hundreds of thousands of distinct CDR3 sequences, 12% to 15% of which appear only once.

The chain links TRBV5-1 to TRBJ2-1; a possible D gene is TRBD2 (6 bases). This receptor was taken from a woman aged 18-29 years with Graves' hyperthyroidism. Sequenced input: blood. The CDR3 nucleotides are TGCGCCAGCAGCTTCGGGGCGCTAGCGAGCAATGAGCAGTTCTTC. Translation gives CASSFGALASNEQFF.